These T cell receptor beta chains were read from a single sample in a study of cytomegalovirus exposure and HLA in healthy donors. Profiled with immunoSEQ multiplex PCR; TCRdb holds only in-frame clones, not every one. This table has some 65,000 clones, about 70% appearing once. The sample consisted of PBMCs. The receptor source for this set is a woman in her twenties or thirties in good health and CMV-seronegative. Both conserved end residues are trimmed from each CDR3.

TRBV6-1	TRBJ2-1	ASTRDRGQNEQF
TRBV30	TRBJ1-1	AWSDTGSTEAF
TRBV6-5	TRBJ1-1	ASRMGQDYTEAF
TRBV18	TRBJ2-7	ASSPPETAYEQY
TRBV30	TRBJ1-5	AWSTKGSQPQH
TRBV5-6	TRBJ2-1	ASSLSGGGPYNEQF
TRBV14	TRBJ2-7	ASSRIQGATHEQY
TRBV7-9	TRBJ1-2	ASSPIRFRGSGYT
TRBV30	TRBJ1-6	AWSNRGDSPLH
TRBV6-5	TRBJ1-2	ASSYDNNYGYT
TRBV13	TRBJ2-1	ASSSLAGGPGSYNEQF
TRBV30	TRBJ2-5	AWSVMPRETQY
TRBV15	TRBJ1-6	ATSARPGGNSPLH
TRBV14	TRBJ1-6	ASSHRWIVTGIGSYNSPLH
TRBV4-2	TRBJ1-1	ASSQGDGRTNTEAF
TRBV7-9	TRBJ1-4	ASSYRDRATNEKLF
TRBV11-2	TRBJ2-1	ASSLDLDEQF
TRBV28	TRBJ2-4	ASSSAGAKNIQY
TRBV9	TRBJ2-3	ASSATSGAVTDTQY
TRBV7-8	TRBJ2-1	ASRSSGGGEQF
TRBV7-3	TRBJ1-1	ASSSAGGVPEAF
TRBV25-1	TRBJ1-1	ASSEGPRAF
TRBV27	TRBJ1-2	ASSFRRGDGYT
TRBV7-3	TRBJ2-3	ASSLMGQGTDTQY
TRBV2	TRBJ1-5	ASSEVGGGPQH
TRBV2	TRBJ1-3	AGSKGQTLLPIY
TRBV27	TRBJ1-1	ASSLSRGQNTEAF
TRBV7-8	TRBJ2-3	ASSSGLASQY
TRBV2	TRBJ1-6	ASSLTGPNSPLH
TRBV5-8	TRBJ2-4	ASSLTGVQNIQY
TRBV6-4	TRBJ2-5	ASSVCERGVEETQY
TRBV2	TRBJ1-3	ASRGWDTRSGNTIY
TRBV4-1	TRBJ2-7	ASRSTRNFYEQY
TRBV27	TRBJ2-7	ASSRGYEQY
TRBV7-3	TRBJ2-4	ASSLRRGTEGIQY